The 20 T cell receptor beta chains below all came from one sample that was sequenced in a study of T-cell memory formation after mild COVID-19. A single record per CDR3 protein comes from TCRdb applying MiXCR to the 5' RACE reads. The sample holds approximately 260,000 distinct CDR3 sequences, over 15% seen once. The source material was PBMCs or a T cell subset sorted from them (not recorded which). Receptors were obtained from a man younger than 30 who had mild COVID-19 (a few samples of this study predate the infection). Cell type and time point are not known.

This clonotype was counted a few times. The rearrangement uses TRBV6-5 and TRBJ2-3; TRBD2 matches at 9 bases. The CDR3 consists of 15 residues. Germline CDR1 and CDR2: MNHEY and SVGAGI. V lost 6 bases, J lost 10 bases, and 14 bases stayed unmatched. This chain's CDR3 is CASRDRSLRGGAQYF. DNA for the CDR3: TGTGCCAGCAGAGACCGGAGTTTGCGGGGGGGGGCGCAGTATTTT.

This clonotype was picked up many times. The chain's CDR3 is CATSEAGEADTQYF. DNA of the CDR3: TGTGCCACCAGTGAAGCCGGGGAAGCAGATACGCAGTATTTT. The chain is built from TRBV24-1 and TRBJ2-3, with TRBD2 as a possible D gene (5 bases). The germline gives CDR1 KGHDR, CDR2 SFDVKD. The V end was cut by 4 bases, the J end by 4 bases, with 11 bases between. There are 14 residues in the CDR3.

In this sample, this clonotype turned up once. V gene TRBV24-1 combines with J gene TRBJ2-3, with 7 bases that match TRBD1. The length of the CDR3 is 17 residues. V was clipped by 1 base and J by 0 bases; unmatched bases: 6. Germline CDR1 and CDR2: KGHDR and SFDVKD. CDR3 in amino acids: CATSDFTGAKSTDTQYF. Here the CDR3 DNA reads TGTGCCACCAGTGATTTTACAGGGGCTAAAAGCACAGATACGCAGTATTTT.

The V gene is TRBV20-1, the J gene TRBJ2-1; D might be TRBD2 (6 bases). The CDR3 contains 13 residues. Germline V gene lookup returns CDR1 DFQATT and CDR2 SNEGSKA (reference sequence). Trimming stripped 6 bases from V and 6 bases from J, with 15 bases between. The CDR3 coding sequence is TGCAGTGCCCTAGCGTGGGCACCCAATGAGCAGTTCTTC. Translating gives CSALAWAPNEQFF.

This clonotype was observed a few times. The chain couples TRBV7-3 to TRBJ2-1; D possibly corresponds to TRBD1 (5 bases). This CDR3 is built from 15 residues. V gave up 8 bases and J gave up 0 bases, with 14 bases separating them. Germline loops: CDR1 SGHTA, CDR2 FQGTGA. The CDR3 here is CASSPGPSSYNEQFF. CDR3 nucleotides: TGTGCCAGCTCACCAGGGCCGAGCTCCTACAATGAGCAGTTCTTC.

The chain carries TRBV6-5 and TRBJ2-6; D gene uncertain. The CDR3 contains 18 residues. Germline V gene sequence: CDR1 MNHEY, CDR2 SVGAGI. V was cut by 6 bases and J by 0 bases, with 18 bases left in between. The CDR3 region has the DNA TGTGCCAGCAGCAAGACACGACACCTTAGCTCTGGGGCCAACGTCCTGACTTTC. Translation: CASSKTRHLSSGANVLTF.

This clonotype was recorded many times. The J gene is TRBJ2-5, the V gene TRBV4-3, with D perhaps matching TRBD1 (6 bases). This CDR3 spans 15 amino acids. Per germline, CDR1 LGHNA and CDR2 YSLEER. V was pared by 0 bases and J by 5 bases, with 13 bases between. As DNA, the CDR3 is TGCGCCAGCAGCCAAGACCTCAGGGGTAGGGAGACCCAGTACTTC. Amino acids: CASSQDLRGRETQYF.

The V call is TRBV11-2, the J call TRBJ2-1; TRBD2 agrees at 7 bases. Germline values: CDR1 SGHAT, CDR2 FQNNGV. After removal of 3 bases from V and 8 bases from J, the junction contained 7 bases not matched to a gene. The CDR3 covers 14 residues. CDR3 nucleotides: TGTGCCAGCAGCTTGGCGGGGGTAGTGCATGAGCAGTTCTTC. This translates into CASSLAGVVHEQFF.

This chain uses TRBV20-1 with TRBJ1-5, with D perhaps TRBD1 (6 bases). The length of the CDR3 is 14 residues. Germline CDR1 DFQATT, CDR2 SNEGSKA (reference sequence). V gave up 6 bases and J gave up 4 bases, with 16 bases separating them. The CDR3 spells CSAIGGSGNQPQHF. CDR3 coding DNA: TGCAGTGCGATAGGGGGAAGTGGTAATCAGCCCCAGCATTTT.

There are many counts of this clonotype. V gene TRBV10-3 combines with J gene TRBJ2-2, with D possibly being TRBD2 (6 bases). The CDR3 is 14 amino acids. V was cut by 3 bases and J by 4 bases, with 9 bases left in between. Germline V gene sequence: CDR1 ENHRY, CDR2 SYGVKD. The CDR3 DNA sequence: TGTGCCATCAGTGAACTAGCTAGCACCGGGGAGCTGTTTTTT. Translating gives CAISELASTGELFF.

This chain links TRBV20-1 with TRBJ2-3, with a tentative D call TRBD2 (6 bases). V lost 1 base and J lost 1, with 18 bases in between. Germline CDR1 DFQATT, CDR2 SNEGSKA (reference sequence). This CDR3 is 17 amino acids long. CDR3 sequence (DNA): TGCAGTGCTAGAGCCGCCTCCGGCGGGGCCCGCACAGATACGCAGTATTTT. Its protein product is CSARAASGGARTDTQYF.

Of note for this clonotype: Relative to the germline gene, one junction end is altered; a read error may explain this. The rearrangement joins TRBV18 to TRBJ1-4, with D unresolved. The CDR3 is 16 amino acids. Germline values: CDR1 KGHSH, CDR2 LQKENI. In DNA form, the CDR3 reads TGTGCCAGCTCACCTGCCCAAACAGCAACTAATGAAAAACTGATTTTT. It is translated as CASSPAQTATNEKLIF.

This chain joins TRBV6-5 and TRBJ1-5; D possibly corresponds to TRBD1 (6 bases). The germline gives CDR1 MNHEY, CDR2 SVGAGI. CDR3 length equals 14 residues. V was cut by 6 bases and J by 3 bases, with 12 bases left in between. The CDR3 loop reads CASRDQGTNQPQHF. CDR3 coding DNA: TGTGCCAGCAGGGACCAGGGGACCAATCAGCCCCAGCATTTT.

This chain uses TRBV20-1 with TRBJ2-3; 7 positions match TRBD2. The CDR3 is 14 residues long. V shed 3 bases, J shed 4 bases, and the junction held 7 bases outside the gene matches. Germline V lookup: CDR1 DFQATT, CDR2 SNEGSKA (reference sequence). The CDR3, as DNA: TGCAGTGCTAGGGGGGGGTTAAGGGCAGATACGCAGTATTTT. It yields the protein CSARGGLRADTQYF.

CDR3 nucleotide sequence: TGTGCCAGCAACAGGGGACAGGGGGCCACTGAAGCTTTCTTT. It yields the protein CASNRGQGATEAFF. The V and J genes are TRBV12-3 or TRBV12-4 and TRBJ1-1, with 12 bases matching TRBD1. After removal of 7 bases from V and 4 bases from J, the junction contained 4 bases not matched to a gene. The CDR3 totals 14 residues.

This clonotype was detected ten times or more. The V gene is TRBV5-1, the J gene TRBJ2-2, with TRBD1 as a possible D gene (6 bases). The CDR3 length is 14 residues. The ends were cut back, 4 bases at V and 1 base at J, with 8 bases in the middle. Germline V gene lookup returns CDR1 SGHRS and CDR2 YFSETQ. CDR3 loop: CASSLTGNTGELFF. CDR3 DNA: TGCGCCAGCAGCCTGACAGGGAACACCGGGGAGCTGTTTTTT.

The chain recombines TRBV5-5 with TRBJ2-5, with a tentative D call TRBD2 (6 bases). In germline, CDR1 is SGHKS, CDR2 YYEKEE (reference sequence). The ends were cut back, 7 bases at V and 7 bases at J, with 20 bases in the middle. The CDR3 is 14 amino acids. The CDR3 DNA sequence: TGTGCCAGCGGAGCCGGGAGCTCTTTGGGGACCCAGTACTTC. Its protein is CASGAGSSLGTQYF.

The chain employs TRBV5-1 and TRBJ1-1; possible D gene TRBD1, 5 bases. Germline V gene sequence: CDR1 SGHRS, CDR2 YFSETQ. This CDR3 region has 15 residues. V was pared by 2 bases and J by 0 bases, with 11 bases between. CDR3 residues: CASSLRTMVNTEAFF. The DNA of the CDR3 is TGCGCCAGCAGCTTAAGGACAATGGTGAACACTGAAGCTTTCTTT.

This clonotype was seen once. V is TRBV7-6 and J is TRBJ2-5; possible D gene TRBD2, 6 bases. V dropped 1 base and J dropped 2 bases, with 17 bases sitting between them. Germline-derived CDR1 and CDR2 are SGHVS and FNYEAQ. The CDR3 spans 17 residues. DNA of the CDR3: TGTGCCAGCAGCTTAGGGGGGGTCAGGCATCCGCAAGAGACCCAGTACTTC. This gives the protein CASSLGGVRHPQETQYF.

This clonotype has more than one count but fewer than ten. The chain joins TRBV2 to TRBJ2-7, with 8 positions matching TRBD1. V lost 7 bases to trimming and J lost 3 bases; unmatched junction nucleotides: 5. Germline CDR1 SNHLY, CDR2 FYNNEI. The CDR3 consists of 13 residues. CDR3 residues: CASNRDRLYEQYV. For the CDR3, the DNA is TGTGCCAGCAATCGGGACAGGCTCTACGAGCAGTACGTC.